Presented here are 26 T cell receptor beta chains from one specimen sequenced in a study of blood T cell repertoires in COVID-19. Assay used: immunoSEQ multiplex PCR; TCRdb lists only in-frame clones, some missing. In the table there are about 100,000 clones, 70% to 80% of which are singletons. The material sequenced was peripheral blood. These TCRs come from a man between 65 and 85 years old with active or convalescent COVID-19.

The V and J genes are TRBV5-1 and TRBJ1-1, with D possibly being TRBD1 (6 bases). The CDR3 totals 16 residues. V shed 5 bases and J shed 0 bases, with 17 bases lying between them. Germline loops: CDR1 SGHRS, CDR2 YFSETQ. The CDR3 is CASRTIPGAMNTEAFF. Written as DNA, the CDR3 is TGCGCCAGCAGAACCATTCCAGGGGCGATGAACACTGAAGCTTTCTTT.

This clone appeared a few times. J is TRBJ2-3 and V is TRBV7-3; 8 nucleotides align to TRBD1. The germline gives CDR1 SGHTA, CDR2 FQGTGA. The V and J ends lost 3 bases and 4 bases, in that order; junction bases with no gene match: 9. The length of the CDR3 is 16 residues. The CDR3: CASSFGSTGAADTQYF. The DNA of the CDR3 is TGTGCCAGCAGCTTTGGGTCGACAGGGGCGGCAGATACGCAGTATTTT.

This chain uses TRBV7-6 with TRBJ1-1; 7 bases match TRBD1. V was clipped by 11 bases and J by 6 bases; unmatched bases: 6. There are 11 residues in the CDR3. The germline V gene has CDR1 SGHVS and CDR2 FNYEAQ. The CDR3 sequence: CAVRQGPEAFF. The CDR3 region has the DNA TGTGCCGTTCGACAGGGCCCTGAAGCTTTCTTT.

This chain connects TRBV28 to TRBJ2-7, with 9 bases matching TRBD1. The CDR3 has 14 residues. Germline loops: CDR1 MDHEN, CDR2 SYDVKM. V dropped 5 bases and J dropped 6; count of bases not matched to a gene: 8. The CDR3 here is CASSPRDREGEQYF. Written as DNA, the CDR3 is TGTGCCAGCAGTCCTCGGGACAGGGAGGGCGAGCAGTACTTC.

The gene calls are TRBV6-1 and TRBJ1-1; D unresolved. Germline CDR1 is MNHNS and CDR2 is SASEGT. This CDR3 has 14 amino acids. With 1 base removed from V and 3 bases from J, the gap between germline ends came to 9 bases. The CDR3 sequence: CASSEVTRDTEAFF. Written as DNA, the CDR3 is TGTGCCAGCAGTGAAGTCACGCGGGACACTGAAGCTTTCTTT.

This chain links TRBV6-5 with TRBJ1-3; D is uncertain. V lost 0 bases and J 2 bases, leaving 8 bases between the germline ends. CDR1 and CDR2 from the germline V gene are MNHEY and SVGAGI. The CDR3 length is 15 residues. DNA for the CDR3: TGTGCCAGCAGTTACTCGAACTTCGCTGGAAACACCATATATTTT. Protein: CASSYSNFAGNTIYF.

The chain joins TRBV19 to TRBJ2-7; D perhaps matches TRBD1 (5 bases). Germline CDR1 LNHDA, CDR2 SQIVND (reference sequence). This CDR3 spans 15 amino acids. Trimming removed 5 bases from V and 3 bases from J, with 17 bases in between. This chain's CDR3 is CASSVRQFSRYEQYF. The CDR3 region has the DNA TGTGCCAGTAGTGTTCGACAGTTTTCCCGCTACGAGCAGTACTTC.

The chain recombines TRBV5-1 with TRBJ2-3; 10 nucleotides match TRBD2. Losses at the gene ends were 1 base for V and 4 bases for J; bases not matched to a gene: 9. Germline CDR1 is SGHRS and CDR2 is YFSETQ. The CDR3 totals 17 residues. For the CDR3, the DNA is TGCGCCAGCAGCTTGAGGTTAGCGGGGGGCCGCCCAGATACGCAGTATTTT. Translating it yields CASSLRLAGGRPDTQYF.

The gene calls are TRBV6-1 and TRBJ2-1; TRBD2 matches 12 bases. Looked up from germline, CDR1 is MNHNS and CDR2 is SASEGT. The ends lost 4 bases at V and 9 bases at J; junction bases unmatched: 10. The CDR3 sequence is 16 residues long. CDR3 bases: TGTGCCAGCAGTGTTACACTAGCGGGAGGTTTGTTTGAGCAGTTCTTC. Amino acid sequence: CASSVTLAGGLFEQFF.

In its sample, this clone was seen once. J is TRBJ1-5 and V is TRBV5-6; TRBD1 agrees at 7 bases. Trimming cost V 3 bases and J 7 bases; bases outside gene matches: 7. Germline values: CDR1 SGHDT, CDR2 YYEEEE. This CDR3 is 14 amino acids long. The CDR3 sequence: CASSYRTGAQPQHF. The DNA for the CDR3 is TGTGCCAGCAGCTACCGAACAGGGGCCCAGCCCCAGCATTTT.

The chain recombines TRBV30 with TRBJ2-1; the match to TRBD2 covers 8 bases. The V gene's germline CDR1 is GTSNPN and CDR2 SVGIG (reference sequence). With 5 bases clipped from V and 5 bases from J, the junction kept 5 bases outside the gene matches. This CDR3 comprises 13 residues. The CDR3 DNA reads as TGTGCCTGGGAGCGGGAGATCAACAATGAGCAGTTCTTC. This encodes CAWEREINNEQFF.

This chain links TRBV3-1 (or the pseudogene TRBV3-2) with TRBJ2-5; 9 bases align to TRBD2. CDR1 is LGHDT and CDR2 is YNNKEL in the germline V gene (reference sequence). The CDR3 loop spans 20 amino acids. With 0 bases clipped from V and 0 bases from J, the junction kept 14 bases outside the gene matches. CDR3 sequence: CASSQDPGLAFSGYQETQYF. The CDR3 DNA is TGTGCCAGCAGCCAAGACCCGGGACTAGCTTTTTCGGGATACCAAGAGACCCAGTACTTC.

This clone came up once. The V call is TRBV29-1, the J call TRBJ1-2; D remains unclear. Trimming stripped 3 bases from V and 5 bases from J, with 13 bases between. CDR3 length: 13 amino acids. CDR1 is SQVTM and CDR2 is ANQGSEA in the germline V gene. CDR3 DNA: TGCAGCGTTGAGGAGGGAAATAGGTATGGCTACACCTTC. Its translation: CSVEEGNRYGYTF.

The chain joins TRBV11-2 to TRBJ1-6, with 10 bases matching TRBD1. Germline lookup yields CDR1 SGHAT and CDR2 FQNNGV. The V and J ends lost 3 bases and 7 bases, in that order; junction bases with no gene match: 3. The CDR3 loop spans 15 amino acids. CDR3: CASSFRGQGNSPLHF. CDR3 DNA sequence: TGTGCCAGCAGCTTTCGGGGACAGGGGAATTCACCCCTCCACTTT.

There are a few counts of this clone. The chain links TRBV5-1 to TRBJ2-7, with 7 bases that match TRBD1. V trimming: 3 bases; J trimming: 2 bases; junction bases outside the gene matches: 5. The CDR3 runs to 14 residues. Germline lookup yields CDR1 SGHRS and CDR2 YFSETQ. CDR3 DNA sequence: TGCGCCAGCAGCTGGGGACAGTCGACCTACGAGCAGTACTTC. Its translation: CASSWGQSTYEQYF.

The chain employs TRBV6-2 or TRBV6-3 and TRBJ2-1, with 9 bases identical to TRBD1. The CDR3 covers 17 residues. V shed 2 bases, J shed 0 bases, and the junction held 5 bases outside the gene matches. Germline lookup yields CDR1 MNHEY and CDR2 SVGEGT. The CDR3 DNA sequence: TGTGCCAGCAGTTACCTCGGACAGGGGAGCTCCTACAATGAGCAGTTCTTC. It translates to CASSYLGQGSSYNEQFF.

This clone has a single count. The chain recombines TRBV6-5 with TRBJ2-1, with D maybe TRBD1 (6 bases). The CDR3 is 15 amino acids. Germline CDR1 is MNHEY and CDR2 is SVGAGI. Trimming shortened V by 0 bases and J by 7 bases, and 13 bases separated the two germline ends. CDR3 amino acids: CASSYSAGVGNEQFF. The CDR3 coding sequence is TGTGCCAGCAGTTACTCAGCAGGGGTGGGTAATGAGCAGTTCTTC.

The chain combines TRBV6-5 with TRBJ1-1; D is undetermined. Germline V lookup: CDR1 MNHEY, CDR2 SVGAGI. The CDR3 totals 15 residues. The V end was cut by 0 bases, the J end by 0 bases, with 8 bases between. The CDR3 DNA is TGTGCCAGCAGTTACTCGGGGAGCATGAACACTGAAGCTTTCTTT. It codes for CASSYSGSMNTEAFF.

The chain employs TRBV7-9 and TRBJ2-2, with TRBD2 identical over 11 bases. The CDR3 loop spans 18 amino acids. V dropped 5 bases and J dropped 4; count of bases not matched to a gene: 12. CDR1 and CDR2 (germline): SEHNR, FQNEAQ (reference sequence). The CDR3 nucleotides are TGTGCCAGCAGCCAAGGGACTAGCGGTTGGGGTGGCACCGGGGAGCTGTTTTTT. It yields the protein CASSQGTSGWGGTGELFF.

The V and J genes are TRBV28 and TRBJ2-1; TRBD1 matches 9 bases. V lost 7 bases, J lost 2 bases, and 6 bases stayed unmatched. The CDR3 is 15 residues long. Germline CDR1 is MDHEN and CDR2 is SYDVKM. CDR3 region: CASTPQGAAYNEQFF. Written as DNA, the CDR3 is TGTGCCAGCACCCCACAGGGGGCGGCCTACAATGAGCAGTTCTTC.

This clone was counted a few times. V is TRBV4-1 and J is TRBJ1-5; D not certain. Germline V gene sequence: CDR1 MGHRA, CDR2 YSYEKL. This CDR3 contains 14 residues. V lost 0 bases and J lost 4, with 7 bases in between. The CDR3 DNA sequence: TGCGCCAGCAGCCAAGAATTCTCTAATCAGCCCCAGCATTTT. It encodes CASSQEFSNQPQHF.

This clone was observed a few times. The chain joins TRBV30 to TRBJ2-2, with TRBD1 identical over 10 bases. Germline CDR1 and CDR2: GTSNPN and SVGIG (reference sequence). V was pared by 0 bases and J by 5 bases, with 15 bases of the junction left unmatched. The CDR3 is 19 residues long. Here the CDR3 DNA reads TGTGCCTGGAGTGTTAGGGCCTTTAGGACAGGGGGAAGGACCGGGGAGCTGTTTTTT. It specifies CAWSVRAFRTGGRTGELFF.

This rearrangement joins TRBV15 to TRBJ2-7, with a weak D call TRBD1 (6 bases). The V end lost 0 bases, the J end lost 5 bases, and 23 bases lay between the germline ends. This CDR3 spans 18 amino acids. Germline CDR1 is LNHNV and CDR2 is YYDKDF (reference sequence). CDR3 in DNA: TGTGCCACCAGCAGAGATTTAGGACAGTCCATCTCTCGCCACGAGCAGTACTTC. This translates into CATSRDLGQSISRHEQYF.

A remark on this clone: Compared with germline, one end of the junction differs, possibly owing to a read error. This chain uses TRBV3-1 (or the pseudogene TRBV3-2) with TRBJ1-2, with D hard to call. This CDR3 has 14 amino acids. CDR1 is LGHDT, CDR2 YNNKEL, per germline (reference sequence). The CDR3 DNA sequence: TGTGCCAGCAGGCAAGGTGCAGGTATGAGCGGCTACACCTTC. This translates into CASRQGAGMSGYTF.

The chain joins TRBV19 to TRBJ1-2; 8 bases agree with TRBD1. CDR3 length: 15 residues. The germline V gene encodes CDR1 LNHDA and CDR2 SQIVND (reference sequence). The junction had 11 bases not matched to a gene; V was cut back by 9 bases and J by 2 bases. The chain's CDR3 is CASITSRGLNYGYTF. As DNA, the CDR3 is TGTGCCAGCATCACTTCCAGGGGGCTAAACTATGGCTACACCTTC.

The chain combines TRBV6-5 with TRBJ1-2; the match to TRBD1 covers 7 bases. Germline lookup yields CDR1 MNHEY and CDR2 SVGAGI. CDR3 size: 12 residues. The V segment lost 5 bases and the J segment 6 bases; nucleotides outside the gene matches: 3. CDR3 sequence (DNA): TGTGCCAGCAGTATCCAGGGGGATGGCTACACCTTC. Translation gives CASSIQGDGYTF.